These 16 T cell receptor beta chains were all obtained from the same sample, sequenced in a study of blood T cell repertoires in COVID-19 (TCRdb year 2020). Library preparation was by the immunoSEQ multiplex PCR assay. TCRdb mirrors the immuneACCESS table, restricted to in-frame sequences. Some clones are absent from its copies; in checked studies, under half trace to an unresolved V gene, and the reason for the others is unknown. For this sample the table gives roughly 260,000 clones, of which less than 85% were detected only once. 3.1% of the sample is in the top ten clones. Sequencing was done on a sample of peripheral blood. The receptors here all came from a young woman with acute or convalescent COVID-19.

The chain employs TRBV30 and TRBJ1-1, with a possible D match to TRBD1 (5 bases). Germline values: CDR1 GTSNPN, CDR2 SVGIG (reference sequence). The CDR3 totals 19 residues. Trimming removed 0 bases from V and 1 base from J, with 24 bases in between. The CDR3 reads CAWSVQTAWGGVGNTEAFF. As DNA, the CDR3 is TGTGCCTGGAGTGTCCAGACAGCTTGGGGGGGAGTAGGGAACACTGAAGCTTTCTTT.

V gene TRBV5-1 combines with J gene TRBJ2-4; tentative D call: TRBD1 (5 bases). The CDR3 is made up of 19 amino acids. V was pared by 0 bases and J by 1 base, with 20 bases between. Germline V CDR1 and CDR2: SGHRS, YFSETQ. The CDR3 loop is CASSLDPTAQGWAKNIQYF. In DNA, the CDR3 is TGCGCCAGCAGCTTGGACCCCACCGCGCAGGGTTGGGCCAAAAACATTCAGTACTTC.

The chain combines TRBV2 with TRBJ2-7, with D possibly TRBD2 on 6 matching bases. Germline assignment: CDR1 SNHLY and CDR2 FYNNEI. The CDR3 extends over 11 amino acids. V was pared by 10 bases and J by 5 bases, with 12 bases between. The CDR3 sequence is CATLPGDEQYF. The CDR3 DNA sequence: TGTGCCACCCTTCCGGGGGACGAGCAGTACTTC.

The chain combines TRBV12-5 with TRBJ2-3, with TRBD2 matching over 10 bases. CDR3 length: 15 residues. Germline V gives CDR1 LGHNT, CDR2 FRNRAP. V lost 4 bases, J lost 5 bases, and 6 bases stayed unmatched. The CDR3 protein is CASGSGLAARDTQYF. The CDR3 DNA sequence: TGTGCTAGTGGTTCCGGACTAGCGGCGCGAGATACGCAGTATTTT. The variable domain in full, with the rest retrieved from reference TRBV12-5 and TRBJ2-3, is DARVTQTPRHKVTEMGQEVTMRCQPILGHNTVFWYRQTMMQGLELLAYFRNRAPLDDSGMPKDRFSAEMPDATLATLKIQPSEPRDSAVYFCASGSGLAARDTQYFGPGTRLTVL.

The chain links TRBV18 to TRBJ2-5, with D hard to call. This CDR3 contains 11 residues. The germline V gene encodes CDR1 KGHSH and CDR2 LQKENI. V was shortened by 4 bases and J by 5 bases, with 5 bases between the two germline ends. The CDR3 here is CASSQQETQYF. The CDR3 DNA sequence: TGTGCCAGCTCACAACAGGAGACCCAGTACTTC.

The rearrangement joins TRBV18 to TRBJ2-7; 8 nucleotides line up with TRBD1. The germline V gene has CDR1 KGHSH and CDR2 LQKENI. The CDR3 spans 17 residues. The J segment lost 3 bases and the V segment lost 1 base, leaving 11 bases of the junction unmatched. The CDR3 region is CASSPQPPGQVIYEQYF. The DNA of the CDR3 is TGTGCCAGCTCACCACAACCCCCGGGACAGGTTATCTACGAGCAGTACTTC.

A single count supports this clone. The genes are TRBV5-1 and TRBJ1-6, with D tentatively TRBD1 (5 bases). V gave up 0 bases and J gave up 4 bases, with 17 bases separating them. The CDR3 loop spans 18 amino acids. CDR1 and CDR2 (germline): SGHRS, YFSETQ. Here the CDR3 reads CASSLAGSGVRYNSPLHF. CDR3 nucleotide sequence: TGCGCCAGCAGCTTGGCCGGATCGGGGGTCCGGTATAATTCACCCCTCCACTTT.

The chain recombines TRBV28 with TRBJ1-5; 7 nucleotides match TRBD1. Trimming cost V 5 bases and J 2 bases; bases outside gene matches: 9. The germline CDR1 and CDR2 sequences are MDHEN and SYDVKM. There are 16 residues in the CDR3. The CDR3, as DNA: TGTGCCAGCAGTCCCGCAGTCAGGGGGGGCAATCAGCCCCAGCATTTT. It translates to CASSPAVRGGNQPQHF.

The sample holds a few counts of this clone. The V gene is TRBV5-1, the J gene TRBJ2-7; 7 nucleotides match TRBD1. The V segment lost 6 bases and the J segment 1 base; nucleotides outside the gene matches: 13. The CDR3 length is 16 residues. The V gene's germline CDR1 is SGHRS and CDR2 YFSETQ. The CDR3 sequence: CASTQGLIQGSYEQYF. CDR3 nucleotide sequence: TGCGCCAGCACCCAGGGGCTAATACAGGGGTCCTACGAGCAGTACTTC.

The chain links TRBV6-5 to TRBJ2-5; TRBD1 matches at 7 bases. CDR3 length: 14 amino acids. Germline lookup yields CDR1 MNHEY and CDR2 SVGAGI. J gave up 5 bases and V 5 bases, and 8 bases lay outside the gene matches. The CDR3 DNA reads TGTGCCAGCAGTCGACGACAGGGTTGGGAGACCCAGTACTTC. This gives the protein CASSRRQGWETQYF.

The chain joins TRBV30 to TRBJ2-1; 8 bases match TRBD2. CDR3 length: 14 amino acids. Trimming removed 0 bases from V and 10 bases from J; junction bases left unmatched: 8. Germline CDR1 and CDR2: GTSNPN and SVGIG (reference sequence). This chain's CDR3 is CAWSVLSGSREQFF. The CDR3 nucleotides read TGTGCCTGGAGTGTATTAAGCGGGAGTAGGGAGCAGTTCTTC.

The rearrangement links TRBV6-5 to TRBJ2-5; 14 positions agree with TRBD2. This CDR3 spans 15 amino acids. Trimming at V came to 6 bases and at J to 4 bases, leaving 4 bases not matched to a gene. Germline CDR1 and CDR2: MNHEY and SVGAGI. The CDR3 reads CASSVGTSGRETQYF. Here the CDR3 DNA reads TGTGCCAGCAGCGTGGGGACTAGCGGGAGAGAGACCCAGTACTTC.

This chain connects TRBV19 to TRBJ2-7; possible D gene TRBD2, 5 bases. The V gene lost 7 bases and the J gene lost 0 bases, with 13 bases spanning the gap. CDR1 and CDR2 (germline): LNHDA, SQIVND (reference sequence). The CDR3 loop spans 14 amino acids. CDR3: CASTPSKSSYEQYF. CDR3 in DNA: TGTGCCAGTACCCCTAGCAAGAGCTCCTACGAGCAGTACTTC.

This clone occurred a few times. The chain is built from TRBV7-2 and TRBJ2-5, with TRBD2 matching 8 bases. Trimming took 1 base from V and 4 from J; bases not matched to a gene: 2. The CDR3 is 14 residues long. Germline CDR1 and CDR2: SGHTA and FQGNSA. Here the CDR3 DNA reads TGTGCCAGCAGCTTAGGGGGGACTAGAGAGACCCAGTACTTC. The encoded protein is CASSLGGTRETQYF. The whole variable domain, remainder taken from reference TRBV7-2 and TRBJ2-5, is GAGVSQSPSNKVTEKGKDVELRCDPISGHTALYWYRQSLGQGLEFLIYFQGNSAPDKSGLPSDRFSAERTGGSVSTLTIQRTQQEDSAVYLCASSLGGTRETQYFGPGTRLLVL.

J is TRBJ2-1 and V is TRBV18; D is undetermined. Germline V gives CDR1 KGHSH, CDR2 LQKENI. With 3 bases removed from V and 9 bases from J, the gap between germline ends came to 9 bases. The CDR3 runs to 12 residues. The CDR3 spells CASSPRVGEQFF. The CDR3, as DNA: TGTGCCAGCTCACCCCGGGTGGGTGAGCAGTTCTTC.

This clone was recorded a few times. The rearrangement joins TRBV3-1 (or the pseudogene TRBV3-2) to TRBJ2-3, with unresolved D. Germline CDR1 and CDR2: LGHDT and YNNKEL (reference sequence). The CDR3 totals 11 residues. Trimming left V 8 bases short and J 2 bases short, with 5 bases between. The CDR3 is CASSYTDTQYF. For the CDR3, the DNA is TGTGCCAGCTCGTACACAGATACGCAGTATTTT.